This T cell receptor beta chain was identified during a study of early T cells in non-severe SARS-CoV-2 infection. Study-level background: The chains were unpaired, and the sequenced material was bulk RNA from unsorted whole blood.

Germline V gene data show CDR1 as ENHRY and CDR2 as SYGVKD. CDR3 length equals 13 residues. V shed 6 bases, J shed 8 bases, and the junction held 7 bases outside the gene matches. TCRdb fed the 5' RACE reads into MiXCR, producing one record per CDR3 protein. This sample carries 80,000 to 95,000 distinct CDR3 sequences, around 16% of them seen once, and the ten largest clones take approximately 5.1%. Broader study findings: The study's VDJdb matching favored anti-spike CD8 responses and missed private and CD4 specificities.

As to this clonotype: Its antigen is unknown.

The source of this sequence is an adult who was a healthcare worker with PCR-confirmed SARS-CoV-2 infection or an uninfected control (not recorded which). The sample was whole blood, taken at baseline. This chain joins TRBV10-3 and TRBJ2-1; 7 bases map to TRBD2. CDR3 DNA sequence: TGTGCCATCAGAGTAGCAGGGAGGGATGAGCAGTTCTTC. Protein sequence: CAIRVAGRDEQFF.